This is a list of T cell receptor beta chains from one sample in a study of radiotherapy plus CTLA-4 blockade in lung cancer. Sequencing used immunoSEQ multiplex PCR; TCRdb keeps in-frame clones, though not all of them. The sample consists of tens of thousands of clones, 70% to 80% of them appearing once. The sequencing used peripheral blood, collected from a patient treated with radiotherapy plus ipilimumab. The receptors were gathered from a human donor with non-small cell lung cancer whose response to radiotherapy plus ipilimumab could not be evaluated. Some clones in this sample may be carry-over from other donors' samples. The CDR3 runs from the conserved cysteine through the conserved F or W. D genes are given only for firm matches. Clone sizes are given selectively: once, few, many, or a class where the clone is expanded.

>TRBV4-1|TRBJ2-7|NA|TRBD2
TGCGCCAGCAGCCAAGCCCCGGGACTAGCGAGAAACTACGAGCAGTACTTC
CASSQAPGLARNYEQYF
>TRBV6-1|TRBJ1-1|NA|NA
TGTGCCAGCATAGCGGGGGCCACTGAAGCTTTCTTT
CASIAGATEAFF
>TRBV29-1|TRBJ1-1|NA|NA
TGCAGCTGTGAGGGTTTTGACACTGAAGCTTTCTTT
CSCEGFDTEAFF
>TRBV28|TRBJ1-5|NA|NA
TGTGCCAGCAGTTTATATCCGCAGGGGAAGAGGCATTTT
CASSLYPQGKRHF
>TRBV7-7|TRBJ2-2|NA|NA
TGTGCTAGCAGCTATTTATCCGCGAACACCGGGGAGCTGTTTTTT
CASSYLSANTGELFF
>TRBV7-9|TRBJ1-5|NA|NA
TGTGCCAGCAGCTTAGTGGGACTGAGCAATCAGCCCCAGCATTTT
CASSLVGLSNQPQHF
>TRBV5-1|TRBJ2-5|NA|NA
TGCGCCAGCAGCTTGAATTTGCGGGGCCAACAAGAGACCCAGTACTTC
CASSLNLRGQQETQYF
>TRBV7-9|TRBJ2-7|NA|NA
TGTGCCAGCAGCTTAGGAGGGGGCGAGCAGTACTTC
CASSLGGGEQYF
>TRBV6-5|TRBJ2-7|NA|NA
TGTGCCAGCAGTCCGTCCGGGGTCGTCTACGAGCAGTACTTC
CASSPSGVVYEQYF
>TRBV7-8|TRBJ1-3|NA|TRBD1
TGTGCCAGCAGCTTTACAGGGGCCCCTGGAAACACCATATATTTT
CASSFTGAPGNTIYF
>TRBV18|TRBJ1-6|NA|NA
TGTGCCAGCTCTCCTGGTACAGGGTTAAATTCACCCCTCCACTTT
CASSPGTGLNSPLHF
>TRBV12-5|TRBJ1-1|NA|NA
TGTGCTAGTGGTTTGCAGGGAGGGGCTGAAGCTTTCTTT
CASGLQGGAEAFF
>TRBV29-1|TRBJ2-4|NA|TRBD2
TGCAGCGCGGCGCGTAGTTCTAGCGGGGTAAACATTCAGTACTTC
CSAARSSSGVNIQYF
>TRBV9|TRBJ2-1|NA|NA
TGTGCCAGCAGCCCAACCGGGACTGTTTACAATGAGCAGTTCTTC
CASSPTGTVYNEQFF
>TRBV5-1|TRBJ2-5|NA|NA
TGCGCCAGCAGCTTGAGTACAGTACAAGAGACCCAGTACTTC
CASSLSTVQETQYF
>TRBV19|TRBJ2-7|few|NA
TGTGCCAGTAGTATCAACGGACTCTCCTACGAGCAGTACTTC
CASSINGLSYEQYF
>TRBV28|TRBJ2-1|NA|NA
TGTGCCAGCAGCCTTCTGACGGGGGGCCAATACAATGAGCAGTTCTTC
CASSLLTGGQYNEQFF
>TRBV5-6|TRBJ2-1|NA|TRBD1
TGTGCCAGCAGCCCCACCGGGACAGGGAACAATGAGCAGTTCTTC
CASSPTGTGNNEQFF
>TRBV5-4|TRBJ2-5|NA|TRBD1
TGTGCCAGCAGCTTCGCCCGGGACAGGAGACAGGAGACCCAGTACTTC
CASSFARDRRQETQYF
>TRBV18|TRBJ2-1|NA|TRBD2
TGTGCCAGCTCACCACCGGGCGGGGGGGGCTACAATGAGCAGTTCTTC
CASSPPGGGGYNEQFF
>TRBV5-1|TRBJ2-1|NA|NA
TGCGCCAGCAGCCCCGGTGGGAGCTCCTACAATGAGCAGTTCTTC
CASSPGGSSYNEQFF
>TRBV4-3|TRBJ1-5|NA|TRBD1
TGCGCCAGCAGCCAAGATTTACAGGGGGCCGGCAATCAGCCCCAGCATTTT
CASSQDLQGAGNQPQHF
>TRBV18|TRBJ2-5|NA|NA
TGTGCCAGCTCACCCTCGGGGAAAGAGACCCAGTACTTC
CASSPSGKETQYF
>TRBV2|TRBJ1-2|NA|NA
TGTGCCAGCAGTGAAACCGGGTTAAACTATGGCTACACCTTC
CASSETGLNYGYTF
>TRBV11-2|TRBJ2-5|NA|TRBD1
TGTGCCAGCAGCTTAAACAGGGGAGAGACCCAGTACTTC
CASSLNRGETQYF
>TRBV28|TRBJ1-4|NA|TRBD1
TGTGCCAGCAATCCACAGGGGGGAGGGAATGAAAAACTGTTTTTT
CASNPQGGGNEKLFF
>TRBV28|TRBJ1-5|NA|NA
TGTGCCAGCAGTCTATGGGCCTCCGGGGGGCCAGGTCAGCCCCAGCATTTT
CASSLWASGGPGQPQHF
>TRBV15|TRBJ1-1|NA|TRBD1
TGTGCCACCAGCAGACACAGGGGGGCCACTGAAGCTTTCTTT
CATSRHRGATEAFF
>TRBV13|TRBJ2-1|NA|NA
TGTGCCAGCAGCTTAAGGGGGGGACCCCACAATGAGCAGTTCTTC
CASSLRGGPHNEQFF
>TRBV27|TRBJ2-3|few|TRBD2
TGTGCCAGCAGCCTAGGACTAGCGCAGCGGGGGGGGCAGTATTTT
CASSLGLAQRGGQYF
>TRBV19|TRBJ1-3|few|TRBD1
TGTGCCAGTAGTCTCCGCCGGGACAGTCTCTCTGGAAACACCATATATTTT
CASSLRRDSLSGNTIYF
>TRBV7-2|TRBJ2-7|NA|NA
TGTGCCAGCAGCTTAGTAGGCGGCTACGAGCAGTACTTC
CASSLVGGYEQYF
>TRBV7-2|TRBJ2-1|NA|NA
TGTGCCAGCAGCCGCATCATGGCATACAATGAGCAGTTCTTC
CASSRIMAYNEQFF